Shown below are 9 T cell receptor beta chains from a single sample sequenced in a study of shared T cell receptors in the human thymus. Clones were read by immunoSEQ multiplex PCR, and TCRdb kept only the in-frame ones, dropping some. This sample yields hundreds of thousands of clones, of which 88% are seen a single time; about 0.01% belongs to the top ten. The sample was also reused in another study, on human thymus T cells.

Material for sequencing was thymocytes. The receptors were gathered from a boy under two years old with a congenital heart defect.

J is TRBJ1-1 and V is TRBV4-1; maybe TRBD1 (5 bases). V lost 0 bases and J 1 base, leaving 18 bases between the germline ends. Looked up from germline, CDR1 is MGHRA and CDR2 is YSYEKL. This CDR3 comprises 18 residues. CDR3 sequence: CASSQDWAGWFKNTEAFF. CDR3 sequence (DNA): TGCGCCAGCAGCCAAGATTGGGCAGGGTGGTTTAAGAACACTGAAGCTTTCTTT.

This clone was seen just once. This sequence joins TRBV7-9 and TRBJ1-4; perhaps TRBD1 as D (5 bases). The V gene lost 8 bases and the J gene lost 0 bases, with 19 bases spanning the gap. The CDR3 totals 17 residues. CDR1 and CDR2 (germline): SEHNR, FQNEAQ (reference sequence). This chain's CDR3 is CASSSWGRLTTNEKLFF. In DNA form, the CDR3 reads TGTGCCAGCTCCTCGTGGGGCAGACTCACAACTAATGAAAAACTGTTTTTT. Full variable domain (outside the CDR3, taken from reference TRBV7-9 and TRBJ1-4): DTGVSQNPRHKITKRGQNVTFRCDPISEHNRLYWYRQTLGQGPEFLTYFQNEAQLEKSRLLSDRFSAERPKGSFSTLEIQRTEQGDSAMYLCASSSWGRLTTNEKLFFGSGTQLSVL.

The genes are TRBV4-3 and TRBJ2-3, with TRBD1 matching over 9 bases. J lost 0 bases, V lost 4 bases, and 11 bases had no gene match. This CDR3 contains 18 residues. Germline V gene lookup returns CDR1 LGHNA and CDR2 YSLEER. CDR3 sequence reads: CASSPPGAGQGSTDTQYF. Here the CDR3 DNA reads TGCGCCAGCAGCCCCCCAGGGGCGGGACAGGGAAGCACAGATACGCAGTATTTT.

This clone showed up just once. V is TRBV28 and J is TRBJ2-3; the match to TRBD2 covers 11 bases. Losses at the gene ends were 1 base for V and 0 bases for J; bases not matched to a gene: 15. The CDR3 spans 21 residues. The germline CDR1 and CDR2 sequences are MDHEN and SYDVKM. The CDR3 bases are TGTGCCAGCAGTTTATTCTGGATCGGAGTACTAGCGGGGGCTAGCACAGATACGCAGTATTTT. Encoded protein: CASSLFWIGVLAGASTDTQYF.

V usage is TRBV5-4 and J usage is TRBJ1-2, with 7 bases aligning to TRBD1. This CDR3 spans 14 amino acids. Germline V gene data show CDR1 as SGHNT and CDR2 as YYREEE (reference sequence). V shed 2 bases and J 3 bases; nucleotides not matched to a gene: 4. The chain's CDR3 is CASSFRQGDYGYTF. The DNA of the CDR3 is TGTGCCAGCAGCTTTCGACAGGGAGACTATGGCTACACCTTC.

The gene calls are TRBV6-5 and TRBJ2-5; D gene ambiguous. The germline V gene has CDR1 MNHEY and CDR2 SVGAGI. V was clipped by 3 bases and J by 5 bases, with 4 bases between them. The CDR3 is 11 amino acids. In DNA form, the CDR3 reads TGTGCCAGCAGTTATGAGGAGACCCAGTACTTC. It is translated as CASSYEETQYF.

The rearrangement uses TRBV7-4 and TRBJ2-3; TRBD2 aligns across 7 bases. Germline-derived CDR1 and CDR2 are SGHVT and SQSDAQ. This CDR3 spans 15 amino acids. V trimming: 8 bases; J trimming: 0 bases; junction bases outside the gene matches: 8. Written as DNA, the CDR3 is TGTGCCAGCCGCGAGGTTAGCGGGAGCACAGATACGCAGTATTTT. This codes for CASREVSGSTDTQYF.

The J gene is TRBJ2-7, the V gene TRBV14; D unresolved. The germline gives CDR1 SGHDN, CDR2 FVKESK. Trimming cost V 2 bases and J 7 bases, with 12 bases left between them. The CDR3 contains 13 residues. The CDR3 nucleotides are TGTGCCAGCAGCCAATTCCAGCCCGGGGAGCAGTACTTC. It yields the protein CASSQFQPGEQYF.

This chain connects TRBV7-2 to TRBJ2-5, with TRBD1 as a possible D gene (5 bases). Germline V lookup: CDR1 SGHTA, CDR2 FQGNSA. The V gene lost 4 bases and the J gene lost 5 bases, with 17 bases spanning the gap. This CDR3 region has 15 residues. CDR3 amino acids: CASSSKPRVFETQYF. CDR3 in DNA: TGTGCCAGCAGCTCCAAGCCCAGGGTGTTCGAGACCCAGTACTTC. Supplemented by reference TRBV7-2 and TRBJ2-5, the full variable domain reads GAGVSQSPSNKVTEKGKDVELRCDPISGHTALYWYRQSLGQGLEFLIYFQGNSAPDKSGLPSDRFSAERTGGSVSTLTIQRTQQEDSAVYLCASSSKPRVFETQYFGPGTRLLVL.